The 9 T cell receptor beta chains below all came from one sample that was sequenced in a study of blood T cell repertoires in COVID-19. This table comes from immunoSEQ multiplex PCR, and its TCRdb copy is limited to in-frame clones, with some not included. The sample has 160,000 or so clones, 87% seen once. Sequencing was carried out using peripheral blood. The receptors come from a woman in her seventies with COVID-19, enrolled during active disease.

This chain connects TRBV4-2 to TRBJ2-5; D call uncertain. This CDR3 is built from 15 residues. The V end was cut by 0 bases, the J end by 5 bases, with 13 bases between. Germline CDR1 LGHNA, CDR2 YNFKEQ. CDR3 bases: TGTGCCAGCAGCCAAGACCCGAGAAATTGGGAGACCCAGTACTTC. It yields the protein CASSQDPRNWETQYF.

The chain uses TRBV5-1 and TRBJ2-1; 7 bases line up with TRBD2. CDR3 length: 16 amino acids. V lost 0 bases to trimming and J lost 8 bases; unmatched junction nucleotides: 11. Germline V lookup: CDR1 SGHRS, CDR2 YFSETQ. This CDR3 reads CASSLELPGGGDEQFF. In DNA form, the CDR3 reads TGCGCCAGCAGCTTGGAGTTGCCGGGGGGAGGGGATGAGCAGTTCTTC.

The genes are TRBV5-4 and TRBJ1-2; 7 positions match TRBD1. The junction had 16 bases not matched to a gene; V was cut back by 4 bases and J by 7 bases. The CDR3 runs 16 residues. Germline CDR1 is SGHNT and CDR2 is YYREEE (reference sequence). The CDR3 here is CASSPLGDEGAFGYTF. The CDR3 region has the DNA TGTGCCAGCAGCCCCTTAGGCGACGAGGGGGCTTTTGGCTACACCTTC. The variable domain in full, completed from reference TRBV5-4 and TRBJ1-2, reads ETGVTQSPTHLIKTRGQQVTLRCSSQSGHNTVSWYQQALGQGPQFIFQYYREEENGRGNFPPRFSGLQFPNYSSELNVNALELDDSALYLCASSPLGDEGAFGYTFGSGTRLTVV.

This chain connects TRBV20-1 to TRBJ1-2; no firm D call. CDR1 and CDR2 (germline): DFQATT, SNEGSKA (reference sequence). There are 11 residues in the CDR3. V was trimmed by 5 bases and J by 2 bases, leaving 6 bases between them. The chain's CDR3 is CSALENYGYTF. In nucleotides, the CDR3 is TGCAGTGCTCTTGAGAACTATGGCTACACCTTC.

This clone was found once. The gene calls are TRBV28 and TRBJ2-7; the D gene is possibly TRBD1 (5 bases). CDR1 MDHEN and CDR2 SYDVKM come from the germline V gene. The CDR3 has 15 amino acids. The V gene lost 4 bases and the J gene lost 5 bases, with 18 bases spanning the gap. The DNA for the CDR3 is TGTGCCAGCAGTTCCCCGGGCCAGGGAATGCACGAGCAGTACTTC. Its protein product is CASSSPGQGMHEQYF.

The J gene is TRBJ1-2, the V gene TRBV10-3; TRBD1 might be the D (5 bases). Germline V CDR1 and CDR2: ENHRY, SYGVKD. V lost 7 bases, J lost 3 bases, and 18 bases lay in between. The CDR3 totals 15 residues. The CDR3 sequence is CAITQAGAGDYGYTF. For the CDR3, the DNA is TGTGCCATCACCCAGGCTGGAGCGGGGGACTATGGCTACACCTTC.

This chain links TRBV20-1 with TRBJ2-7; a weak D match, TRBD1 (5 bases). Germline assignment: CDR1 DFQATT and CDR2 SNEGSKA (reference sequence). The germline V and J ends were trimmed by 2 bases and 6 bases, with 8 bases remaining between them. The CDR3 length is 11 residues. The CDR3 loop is CSARLGPEQYF. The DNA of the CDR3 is TGCAGTGCTAGATTGGGGCCCGAGCAGTACTTC.

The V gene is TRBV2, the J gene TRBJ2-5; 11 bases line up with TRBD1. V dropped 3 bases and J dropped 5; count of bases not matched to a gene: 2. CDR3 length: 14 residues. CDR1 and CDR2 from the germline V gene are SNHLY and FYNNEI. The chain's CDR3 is CASSEDRGRETQYF. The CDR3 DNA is TGTGCCAGCAGTGAGGACAGGGGGCGCGAGACCCAGTACTTC.

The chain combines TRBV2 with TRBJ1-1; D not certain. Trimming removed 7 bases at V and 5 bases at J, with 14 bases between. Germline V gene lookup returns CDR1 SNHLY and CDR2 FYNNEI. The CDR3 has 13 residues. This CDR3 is CASKEGSITEAFF. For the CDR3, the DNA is TGTGCCAGCAAGGAGGGTTCGATAACTGAAGCTTTCTTT.